The 15 T cell receptor beta chains reported below all come from one sample, sequenced in a study of T cells in Graves' hyperthyroidism and ophthalmopathy (dated 2019 in TCRdb). The protocol used for the library was multiplex PCR. The sequencer was an Illumina HiSeq 2000. TCR beta CDR3 regions were amplified from RNA transcripts. A first-round RT-PCR of the TCR CDR3 used the HTBI primer set with the Qiagen OneStep RT-PCR kit. TCRdb trimmed the raw reads at Q25, called clones with MiXCR and kept productive beta chains. CDR3 protein duplicates are merged, each entry listing the most common genes and DNA. This sample holds approximately 370,000 distinct CDR3 sequences; about 15% were observed only once. The top ten clones comprise 30% to 40% of the sample. The material sequenced was blood. The receptors originated from a woman aged 25 to 45 with Graves' hyperthyroidism that later progressed to Graves' ophthalmopathy.

Many counts were recorded for this clonotype. This chain connects TRBV7-9 to TRBJ2-7; TRBD1 agrees at 7 bases. The CDR3 totals 14 residues. The junction had 9 bases not matched to a gene; V was cut back by 5 bases and J by 5 bases. The germline CDR1 and CDR2 sequences are SEHNR and FQNEAQ (reference sequence). The CDR3: CASSRGQVTDEQYF. CDR3 nucleotide sequence: TGTGCCAGCAGCCGAGGACAGGTCACTGACGAGCAGTACTTC.

This clonotype was seen ten or more times. This sequence joins TRBV2 and TRBJ2-1, with TRBD2 identical over 9 bases. The CDR3 is 15 amino acids. Trimming at V came to 3 bases and at J to 9 bases, leaving 9 bases not matched to a gene. Germline V lookup: CDR1 SNHLY, CDR2 FYNNEI. The DNA of the CDR3 is TGTGCCAGCAGTGAGCGAGCTAGCGGGAAATCTGAGCAGTTCTTC. Its protein is CASSERASGKSEQFF.

The J gene is TRBJ2-1, the V gene TRBV5-1, with D possibly matching TRBD1 (5 bases). Germline V CDR1 and CDR2: SGHRS, YFSETQ. The CDR3 runs to 15 residues. Trimming took 5 bases from V and 0 from J, leaving 12 bases between them. CDR3 protein: CASSRGASSYNEQFF. CDR3 in DNA: TGCGCCAGCAGTAGGGGTGCGAGCTCCTACAATGAGCAGTTCTTC.

This clonotype was recorded only once. The gene calls are TRBV9 and TRBJ2-1; 11 bases map to TRBD2. CDR1 is SGDLS, CDR2 YYNGEE, per germline. The trim removed 0 bases at V and 8 bases at J, leaving 7 bases unmatched. CDR3 length: 16 amino acids. This CDR3 reads CASSVVAGGPGYEQFF. The CDR3 nucleotides are TGTGCCAGCAGCGTAGTAGCGGGAGGGCCGGGTTATGAGCAGTTCTTC.

This clonotype was detected many times. This rearrangement joins TRBV20-1 to TRBJ1-4; unclear D gene. Trimming shortened V by 6 bases and J by 1 base, and 15 bases separated the two germline ends. This CDR3 comprises 15 residues. Germline CDR1 is DFQATT and CDR2 is SNEGSKA (reference sequence). Here the CDR3 DNA reads TGCAGTGCCGTGGACGTGGCAGAAACTAATGAAAAACTGTTTTTT. The encoded protein is CSAVDVAETNEKLFF.

The rearrangement links TRBV19 to TRBJ1-5, with 9 nucleotides matching TRBD1. This CDR3 comprises 13 residues. Germline values: CDR1 LNHDA, CDR2 SQIVND (reference sequence). V gave up 6 bases and J gave up 6 bases; unmatched junction bases: 3. CDR3 protein: CASRGTGPQPQHF. The CDR3 nucleotides are TGTGCCAGTAGGGGGACAGGGCCTCAGCCCCAGCATTTT.

This clonotype was counted at least ten times. This chain links TRBV15 with TRBJ1-1; 8 bases line up with TRBD1. Germline assignment: CDR1 LNHNV and CDR2 YYDKDF (reference sequence). The V gene end was trimmed by 6 bases and the J gene end by 5 bases; junction bases not matched to a gene: 5. This CDR3 has 13 residues. For the CDR3, the DNA is TGTGCCACCAGTAGGACAGGGCAAACTGAAGCTTTCTTT. Amino acids: CATSRTGQTEAFF.

This clonotype was seen ten or more times. The CDR3 protein is CASSPQGADEQFF. As DNA, the CDR3 is TGTGCCAGCAGCCCCCAGGGGGCGGATGAGCAGTTCTTC. V usage is TRBV7-9 and J usage is TRBJ2-1, with 8 bases identical to TRBD1. CDR1 and CDR2 (germline): SEHNR, FQNEAQ (reference sequence). This CDR3 has 13 amino acids. The junction had 5 bases not matched to a gene; V was cut back by 5 bases and J by 8 bases.

Many counts were recorded for this clonotype. V is TRBV27 and J is TRBJ2-2; TRBD1 matches at 7 bases. V lost 2 bases and J lost 6; bases outside the gene matches: 12. The germline gives CDR1 MNHEY, CDR2 SMNVEV (reference sequence). The CDR3 is made up of 17 amino acids. CDR3 in amino acids: CASSLRQGWPGAGELFF. CDR3 nucleotide sequence: TGTGCCAGCAGTTTACGACAGGGATGGCCGGGTGCCGGGGAGCTGTTTTTT.

The V gene is TRBV20-1, the J gene TRBJ2-7; D gene uncertain. The ends were cut back, 6 bases at V and 4 bases at J, with 22 bases in the middle. Germline V gene lookup returns CDR1 DFQATT and CDR2 SNEGSKA (reference sequence). The CDR3 sequence is 15 residues long. CDR3 amino acids: CSADPSSSAEYEQYF. The CDR3 DNA sequence: TGCAGTGCGGACCCTTCCTCGAGCGCGGAGTACGAGCAGTACTTC.

There are many counts of this clonotype. This chain uses TRBV20-1 with TRBJ2-7; 7 bases map to TRBD2. CDR1 and CDR2 from the germline V gene are DFQATT and SNEGSKA (reference sequence). The V and J ends lost 3 bases and 7 bases, in that order; junction bases with no gene match: 6. This CDR3 region has 12 residues. The CDR3 region has the DNA TGCAGTGCTAGCGCGGGAGCGGTTGAGCAGTACTTC. Translation gives CSASAGAVEQYF.

This clonotype was observed many times. This chain connects TRBV5-1 to TRBJ2-3; D unresolved. Trimming removed 7 bases from V and 1 base from J, with 13 bases in between. Germline loops: CDR1 SGHRS, CDR2 YFSETQ. The CDR3 length is 14 residues. For the CDR3, the DNA is TGCGCCAGCCGCCCGGAACATCGCACAGATACGCAGTATTTT. Translated, it gives CASRPEHRTDTQYF.

This clonotype was recorded many times. V is TRBV6-1 and J is TRBJ2-5, with D maybe TRBD2 (6 bases). V lost 9 bases and J 2 bases, leaving 13 bases between the germline ends. CDR1 and CDR2 (germline): MNHNS, SASEGT. The CDR3 runs to 13 residues. The CDR3 nucleotides read TGTGCCAGTGAAGCCGGGAGACAAGAGACCCAGTACTTC. Amino acid sequence: CASEAGRQETQYF.

The chain is built from TRBV7-9 and TRBJ2-1, with D maybe TRBD2 (5 bases). V gave up 7 bases and J gave up 5 bases, with 15 bases separating them. This CDR3 is 14 amino acids long. Germline lookup yields CDR1 SEHNR and CDR2 FQNEAQ (reference sequence). In DNA, the CDR3 is TGTGCCAGCACCTCGGGGTTTGTGGACAATGAGCAGTTCTTC. Amino acid sequence: CASTSGFVDNEQFF.

This clonotype came up a few times. The chain uses TRBV19 and TRBJ2-1; D is possibly TRBD1 or TRBD2 (5 bases each). The length of the CDR3 is 15 residues. The V gene's germline CDR1 is LNHDA and CDR2 SQIVND (reference sequence). Trimming removed 2 bases from V and 3 bases from J, with 11 bases in between. The CDR3 bases are TGTGCCAGTAGTATAACCGGGACCTTCTACAATGAGCAGTTCTTC. Translated, it gives CASSITGTFYNEQFF. The entire variable domain, with the rest obtained from reference TRBV19 and TRBJ2-1, is as follows: DGGITQSPKYLFRKEGQNVTLSCEQNLNHDAMYWYRQDPGQGLRLIYYSQIVNDFQKGDIAEGYSVSREKKESFPLTVTSAQKNPTAFYLCASSITGTFYNEQFFGPGTRLTVL.